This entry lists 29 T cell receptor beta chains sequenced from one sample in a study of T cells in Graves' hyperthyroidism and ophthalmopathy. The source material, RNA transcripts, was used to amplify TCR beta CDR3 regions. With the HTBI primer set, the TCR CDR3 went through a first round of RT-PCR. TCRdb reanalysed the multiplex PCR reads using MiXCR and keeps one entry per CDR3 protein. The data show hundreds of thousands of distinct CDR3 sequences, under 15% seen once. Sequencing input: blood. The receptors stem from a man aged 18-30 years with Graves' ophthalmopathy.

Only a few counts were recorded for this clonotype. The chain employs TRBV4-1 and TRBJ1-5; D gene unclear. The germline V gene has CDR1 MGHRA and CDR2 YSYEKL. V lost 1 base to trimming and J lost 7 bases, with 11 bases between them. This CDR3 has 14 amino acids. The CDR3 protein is CASSQAPLGQPQHF. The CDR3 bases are TGCGCCAGCAGCCAAGCCCCCCTCGGACAGCCCCAGCATTTT.

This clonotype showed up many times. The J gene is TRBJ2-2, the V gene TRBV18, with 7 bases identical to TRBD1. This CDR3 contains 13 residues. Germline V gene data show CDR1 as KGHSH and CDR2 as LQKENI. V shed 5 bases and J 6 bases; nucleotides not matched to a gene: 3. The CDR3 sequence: CASSSQGAGELFF. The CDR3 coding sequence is TGTGCCAGCTCATCGCAGGGGGCCGGGGAGCTGTTTTTT.

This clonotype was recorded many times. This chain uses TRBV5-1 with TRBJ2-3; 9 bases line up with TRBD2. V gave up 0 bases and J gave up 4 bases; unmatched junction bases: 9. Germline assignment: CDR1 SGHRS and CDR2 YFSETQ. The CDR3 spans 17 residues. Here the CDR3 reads CASSLAERGASPDTQYF. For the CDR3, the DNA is TGCGCCAGCAGCTTGGCCGAGCGGGGGGCCTCCCCAGATACGCAGTATTTT.

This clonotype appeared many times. CDR3 sequence reads: CASSSRSSGQETQYF. Written as DNA, the CDR3 is TGTGCCAGCAGCTCGAGATCTAGCGGTCAAGAGACCCAGTACTTC. The rearrangement links TRBV5-4 to TRBJ2-5; 7 bases fit TRBD2. V trimming: 3 bases; J trimming: 2 bases; junction bases outside the gene matches: 7. CDR3 length: 15 amino acids. Germline values: CDR1 SGHNT, CDR2 YYREEE (reference sequence).

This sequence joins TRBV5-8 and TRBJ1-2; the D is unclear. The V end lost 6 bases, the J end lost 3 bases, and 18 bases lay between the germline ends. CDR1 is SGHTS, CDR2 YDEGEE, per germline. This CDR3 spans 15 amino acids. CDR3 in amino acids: CASTLGGGSYYGYTF. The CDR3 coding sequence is TGTGCCAGCACCCTGGGTGGAGGTTCCTACTATGGCTACACCTTC.

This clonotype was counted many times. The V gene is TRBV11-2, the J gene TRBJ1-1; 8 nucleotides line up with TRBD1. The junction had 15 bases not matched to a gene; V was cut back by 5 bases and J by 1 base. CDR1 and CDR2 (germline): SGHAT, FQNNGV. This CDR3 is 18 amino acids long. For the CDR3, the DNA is TGTGCCAGCAGCCCAAACGACCAGGGGGCTCAGAGGAACACTGAAGCTTTCTTT. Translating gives CASSPNDQGAQRNTEAFF.

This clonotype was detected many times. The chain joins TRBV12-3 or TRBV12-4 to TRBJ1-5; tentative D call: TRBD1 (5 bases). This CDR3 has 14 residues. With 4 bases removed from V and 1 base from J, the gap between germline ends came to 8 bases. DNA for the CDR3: TGTGCCAGCAGTTCCGGGGACAGCAATCAGCCCCAGCATTTT. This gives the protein CASSSGDSNQPQHF.

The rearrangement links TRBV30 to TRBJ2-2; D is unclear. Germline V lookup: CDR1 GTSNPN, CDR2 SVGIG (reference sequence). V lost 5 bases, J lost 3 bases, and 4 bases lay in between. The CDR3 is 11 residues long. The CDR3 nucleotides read TGTGCCTGGGAATACACCGGGGAGCTGTTTTTT. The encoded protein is CAWEYTGELFF.

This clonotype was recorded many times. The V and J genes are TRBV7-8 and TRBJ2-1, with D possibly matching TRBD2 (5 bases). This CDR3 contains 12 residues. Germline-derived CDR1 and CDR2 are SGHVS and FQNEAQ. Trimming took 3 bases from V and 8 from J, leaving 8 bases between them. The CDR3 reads CASSFSGHEQFF. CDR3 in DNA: TGTGCCAGCAGCTTCAGCGGACATGAGCAGTTCTTC.

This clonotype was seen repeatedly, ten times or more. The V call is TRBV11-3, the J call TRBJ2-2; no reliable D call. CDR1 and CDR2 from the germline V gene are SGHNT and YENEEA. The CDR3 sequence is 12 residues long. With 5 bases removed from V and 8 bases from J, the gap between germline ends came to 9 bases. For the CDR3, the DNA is TGTGCCAGCAGCCCTGGGGATGGGGAGCTGTTTTTT. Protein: CASSPGDGELFF. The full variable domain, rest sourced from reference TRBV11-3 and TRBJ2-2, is EAGVVQSPRYKIIEKKQPVAFWCNPISGHNTLYWYLQNLGQGPELLIRYENEEAVDDSQLPKDRFSAERLKGVDSTLKIQPAELGDSAVYLCASSPGDGELFFGEGSRLTVL.

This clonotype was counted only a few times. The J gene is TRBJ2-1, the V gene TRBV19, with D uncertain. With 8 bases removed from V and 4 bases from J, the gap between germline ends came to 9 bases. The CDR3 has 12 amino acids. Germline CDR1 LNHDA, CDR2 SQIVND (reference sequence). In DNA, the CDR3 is TGTGCCAGTGCCGAAGATTACAATGAGCAGTTCTTC. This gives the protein CASAEDYNEQFF.

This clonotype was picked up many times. The CDR3 DNA follows: TGTGCCAGCAGACCTGGTGGGGGAAGCGAGCAGTACTTC. Its translation is CASRPGGGSEQYF. The rearrangement uses TRBV7-6 and TRBJ2-7, with D tentatively TRBD1 or TRBD2 (5 bases each). The germline V gene has CDR1 SGHVS and CDR2 FNYEAQ. The CDR3 runs to 13 residues. V lost 6 bases, J lost 6 bases, and 15 bases lay in between.

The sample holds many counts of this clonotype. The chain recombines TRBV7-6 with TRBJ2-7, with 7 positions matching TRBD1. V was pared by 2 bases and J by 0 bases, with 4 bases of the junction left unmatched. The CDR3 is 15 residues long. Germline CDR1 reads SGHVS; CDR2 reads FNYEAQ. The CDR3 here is CASSLFQGDSYEQYF. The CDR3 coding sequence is TGTGCCAGCAGCTTATTTCAGGGGGACTCCTACGAGCAGTACTTC.

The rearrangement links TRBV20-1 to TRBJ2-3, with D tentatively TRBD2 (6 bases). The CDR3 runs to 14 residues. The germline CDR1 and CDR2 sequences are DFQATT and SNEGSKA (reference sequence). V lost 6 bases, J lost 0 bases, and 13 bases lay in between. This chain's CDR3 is CSAETSGSTDTQYF. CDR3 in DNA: TGCAGTGCCGAGACTAGTGGGAGCACAGATACGCAGTATTTT.

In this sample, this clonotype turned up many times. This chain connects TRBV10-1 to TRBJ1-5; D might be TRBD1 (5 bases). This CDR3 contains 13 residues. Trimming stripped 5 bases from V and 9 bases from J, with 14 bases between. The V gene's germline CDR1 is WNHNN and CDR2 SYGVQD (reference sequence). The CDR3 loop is CASSRGSFSPQHF. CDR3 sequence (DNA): TGCGCCAGCAGTCGGGGGAGTTTTTCGCCCCAGCATTTT.

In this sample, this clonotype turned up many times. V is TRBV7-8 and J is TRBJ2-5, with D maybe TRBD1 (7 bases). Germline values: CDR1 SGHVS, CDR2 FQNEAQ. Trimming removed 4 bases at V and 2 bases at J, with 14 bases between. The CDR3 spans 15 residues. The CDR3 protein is CASSYTTGRQETQYF. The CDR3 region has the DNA TGTGCCAGCAGCTACACGACAGGGAGGCAAGAGACCCAGTACTTC.

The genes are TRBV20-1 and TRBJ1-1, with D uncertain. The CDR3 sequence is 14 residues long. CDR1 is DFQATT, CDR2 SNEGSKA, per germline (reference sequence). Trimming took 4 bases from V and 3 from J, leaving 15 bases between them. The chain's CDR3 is CSANQGRWDTEAFF. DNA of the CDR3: TGCAGTGCTAATCAAGGACGGTGGGACACTGAAGCTTTCTTT.

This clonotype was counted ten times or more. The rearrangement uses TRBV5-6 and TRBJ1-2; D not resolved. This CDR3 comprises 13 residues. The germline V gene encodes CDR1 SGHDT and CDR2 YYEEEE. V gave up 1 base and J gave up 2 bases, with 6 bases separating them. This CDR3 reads CASSLPGNYGYTF. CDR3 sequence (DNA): TGTGCCAGCAGCTTGCCGGGGAACTATGGCTACACCTTC.

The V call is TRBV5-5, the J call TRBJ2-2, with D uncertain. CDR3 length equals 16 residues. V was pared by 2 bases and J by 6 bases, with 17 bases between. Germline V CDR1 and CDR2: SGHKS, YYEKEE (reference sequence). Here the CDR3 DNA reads TGTGCCAGCAGCTTTACGGCAGCCTCTTCTCCCGGGGAGCTGTTTTTT. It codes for CASSFTAASSPGELFF.

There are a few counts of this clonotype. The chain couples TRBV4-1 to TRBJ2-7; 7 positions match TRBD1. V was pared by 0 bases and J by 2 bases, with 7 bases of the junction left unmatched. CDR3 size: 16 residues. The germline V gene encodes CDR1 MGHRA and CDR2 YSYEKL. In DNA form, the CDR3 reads TGCGCCAGCAGCCAAGAAATGGGGACAGTAACCTACGAGCAGTACTTC. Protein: CASSQEMGTVTYEQYF.

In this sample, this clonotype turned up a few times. Written as DNA, the CDR3 is TGTGCCAGTAGCCAAACTGTCGCCCCGTCAGATACGCAGTATTTT. It yields the protein CASSQTVAPSDTQYF. The chain recombines TRBV19 with TRBJ2-3; no definite D call. Trimming stripped 6 bases from V and 4 bases from J, with 17 bases between. The CDR3 length is 15 residues. Looked up from germline, CDR1 is LNHDA and CDR2 is SQIVND (reference sequence).

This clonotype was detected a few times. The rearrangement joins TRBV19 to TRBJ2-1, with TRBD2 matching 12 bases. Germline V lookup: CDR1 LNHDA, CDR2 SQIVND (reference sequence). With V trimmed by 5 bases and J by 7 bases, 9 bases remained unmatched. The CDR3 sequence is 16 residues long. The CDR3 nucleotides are TGTGCCAGTAGTGCGCTAGCGGGGGGGCTAGGGAATGAGCAGTTCTTC. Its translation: CASSALAGGLGNEQFF.

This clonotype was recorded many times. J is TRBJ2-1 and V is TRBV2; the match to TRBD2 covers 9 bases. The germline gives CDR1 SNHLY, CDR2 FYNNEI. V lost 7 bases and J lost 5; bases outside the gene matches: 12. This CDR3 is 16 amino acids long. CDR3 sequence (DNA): TGTGCCAGCAAGGTAGGACTAGCGTTAACTCACAATGAGCAGTTCTTC. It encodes CASKVGLALTHNEQFF.

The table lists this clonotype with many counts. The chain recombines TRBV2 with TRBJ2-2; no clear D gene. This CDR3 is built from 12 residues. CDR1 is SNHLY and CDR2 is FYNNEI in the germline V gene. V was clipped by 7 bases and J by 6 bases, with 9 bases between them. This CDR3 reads CASKERAGELFF. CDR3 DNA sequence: TGTGCCAGCAAAGAGCGAGCCGGGGAGCTGTTTTTT.

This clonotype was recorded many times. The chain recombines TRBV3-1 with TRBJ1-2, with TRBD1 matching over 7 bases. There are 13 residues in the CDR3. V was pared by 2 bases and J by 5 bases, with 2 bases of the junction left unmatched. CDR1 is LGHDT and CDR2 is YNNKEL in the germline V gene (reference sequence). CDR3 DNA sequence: TGTGCCAGCAGCCAAACAGGGGAATATGGCTACACCTTC. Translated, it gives CASSQTGEYGYTF.

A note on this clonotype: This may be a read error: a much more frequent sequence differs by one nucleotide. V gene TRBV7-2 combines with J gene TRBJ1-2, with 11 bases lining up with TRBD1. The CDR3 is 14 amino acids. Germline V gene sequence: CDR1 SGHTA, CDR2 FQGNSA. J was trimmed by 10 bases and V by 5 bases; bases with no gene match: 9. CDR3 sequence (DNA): TGTGCCAGCAGCAAACCGGGACAGGGGGGTGACTACACCTTC. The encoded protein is CASSKPGQGGDYTF.

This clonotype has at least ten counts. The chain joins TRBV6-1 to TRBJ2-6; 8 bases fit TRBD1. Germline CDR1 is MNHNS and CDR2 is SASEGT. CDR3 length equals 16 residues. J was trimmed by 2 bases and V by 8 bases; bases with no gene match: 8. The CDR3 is CASVGQGATGANVLTF. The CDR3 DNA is TGTGCCAGCGTAGGGCAGGGGGCAACTGGGGCCAACGTCCTGACTTTC.

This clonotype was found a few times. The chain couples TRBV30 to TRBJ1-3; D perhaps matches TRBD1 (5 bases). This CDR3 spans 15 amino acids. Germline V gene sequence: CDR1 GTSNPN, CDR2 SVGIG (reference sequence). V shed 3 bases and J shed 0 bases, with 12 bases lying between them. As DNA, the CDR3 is TGTGCCTGGAGGGCCCAGGGAGTCTCTGGAAACACCATATATTTT. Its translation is CAWRAQGVSGNTIYF. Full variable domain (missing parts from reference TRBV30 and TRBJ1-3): SQTIHQWPATLVQPVGSPLSLECTVEGTSNPNLYWYRQAAGRGLQLLFYSVGIGQISSEVPQNLSASRPQDRQFILSSKKLLLSDSGFYLCAWRAQGVSGNTIYFGEGSWLTVV.

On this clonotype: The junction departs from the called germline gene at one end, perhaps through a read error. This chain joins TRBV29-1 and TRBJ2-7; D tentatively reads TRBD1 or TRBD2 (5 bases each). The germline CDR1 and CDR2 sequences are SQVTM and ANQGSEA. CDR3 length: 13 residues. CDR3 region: CSVDERDGYEQCF. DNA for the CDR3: TGCAGCGTTGATGAGAGGGACGGCTACGAGCAGTGCTTC.